These 16 T cell receptor beta chains originate from one sample sequenced in a study of OX40 agonist ivuxolimab in advanced cancers. The library was generated by the immunoSEQ multiplex PCR assay. Held by TCRdb, this immuneACCESS table contains in-frame sequences only and omits some clones. Under half of the omission traces to an unresolved V gene where checked; the cause of the rest is unknown. The sample yields about 66,000 clones; about 90% were counted once. The top ten clonotypes cover 11% to 15% of the sample. The specimen comprised CD4+ or CD8+ T cells sorted from blood, sampled in a trial of the OX40 agonist ivuxolimab. These receptors originate from an adult with an advanced solid tumor such as melanoma, head and neck, liver or kidney cancer.

This sequence joins TRBV11-2 and TRBJ1-4, with D perhaps TRBD1 (6 bases). The V end lost 7 bases, the J end lost 4 bases, and 16 bases lay between the germline ends. The CDR3 totals 15 residues. Germline CDR1 is SGHAT and CDR2 is FQNNGV. CDR3 DNA: TGTGCCAGCACCAGCTGGGGGACAAGTAATGAAAAACTGTTTTTT. Its protein product is CASTSWGTSNEKLFF.

This chain links TRBV5-8 with TRBJ1-5; the D is unclear. V was clipped by 2 bases and J by 9 bases, with 12 bases between them. Per germline, CDR1 SGHTS and CDR2 YDEGEE. This CDR3 contains 13 residues. The CDR3 here is CASSFRWATPQHF. CDR3 DNA sequence: TGTGCCAGCAGCTTCAGGTGGGCTACGCCCCAGCATTTT.

V usage is TRBV19 and J usage is TRBJ2-3; D remains ambiguous. The V gene's germline CDR1 is LNHDA and CDR2 SQIVND (reference sequence). The V end was cut by 3 bases, the J end by 4 bases, with 14 bases between. The CDR3 is made up of 15 amino acids. DNA for the CDR3: TGTGCCAGTAGTATCTCGGTGGGCGCCGCAGATACGCAGTATTTT. It encodes CASSISVGAADTQYF.

This chain joins TRBV10-3 and TRBJ2-3; the D is unclear. V lost 7 bases and J 0 bases, leaving 8 bases between the germline ends. CDR3 length equals 13 residues. CDR1 is ENHRY, CDR2 SYGVKD, per germline. The CDR3 region has the DNA TGTGCCATCACCAAGGACAGCACAGATACGCAGTATTTT. Protein: CAITKDSTDTQYF.

V gene TRBV5-4 combines with J gene TRBJ2-6, with TRBD1 matching over 7 bases. CDR1 is SGHNT and CDR2 is YYREEE in the germline V gene (reference sequence). The CDR3 spans 17 residues. After removal of 5 bases from V and 4 bases from J, the junction contained 12 bases not matched to a gene. In DNA form, the CDR3 reads TGTGCCAGCAGGGAGACACCGACAGGGACCGGGGCCAACGTCCTGACTTTC. This translates into CASRETPTGTGANVLTF.

V is TRBV2 and J is TRBJ1-4, with a tentative D call TRBD1 (6 bases). The V end lost 9 bases, the J end lost 2 bases, and 10 bases lay between the germline ends. From germline, CDR1 is SNHLY and CDR2 FYNNEI. This CDR3 is 13 amino acids long. The CDR3 DNA reads as TGTGCCAGTTCAGGGGCCACTAATGAAAAACTGTTTTTT. Protein product: CASSGATNEKLFF.

V gene TRBV7-9 combines with J gene TRBJ2-1, with 7 bases matching TRBD1. J was trimmed by 15 bases and V by 4 bases; bases with no gene match: 6. The CDR3 has 11 residues. CDR1 is SEHNR and CDR2 is FQNEAQ in the germline V gene (reference sequence). The CDR3 DNA sequence: TGTGCCAGCAGCTCGACAGGGATAGGGTTCTTC. It translates to CASSSTGIGFF.

V gene TRBV12-5 combines with J gene TRBJ2-3; D might be TRBD2 (5 bases). The CDR3 consists of 13 residues. The germline V gene encodes CDR1 LGHNT and CDR2 FRNRAP. Trimming left V 5 bases short and J 4 bases short, with 10 bases between. The DNA for the CDR3 is TGTGCTAGTGGTCTTGGGAGTGCAGATACGCAGTATTTT. Residues: CASGLGSADTQYF.

This chain connects TRBV7-9 to TRBJ1-1, with TRBD1 matching 10 bases. The CDR3 is 18 amino acids. V shed 1 base, J shed 5 bases, and the junction held 13 bases outside the gene matches. Per germline, CDR1 SEHNR and CDR2 FQNEAQ (reference sequence). The CDR3 DNA follows: TGTGCCAGCAGCTTAGACCCCGGGCTGACAGGGGGCTGGACTGAAGCTTTCTTT. Encoded protein: CASSLDPGLTGGWTEAFF.

This clone was detected only a few times. The rearrangement links TRBV5-1 to TRBJ2-7, with 7 bases lining up with TRBD2. Germline V gene sequence: CDR1 SGHRS, CDR2 YFSETQ. The ends lost 4 bases at V and 6 bases at J; junction bases unmatched: 16. CDR3 size: 16 residues. The CDR3 loop is CASSPLGGVKGAEQYF. For the CDR3, the DNA is TGCGCCAGCAGCCCTTTGGGGGGGGTAAAAGGGGCCGAGCAGTACTTC.

The rearrangement joins TRBV20-1 to TRBJ2-7; D is unclear. The CDR3 totals 11 residues. V dropped 7 bases and J dropped 6 bases, with 13 bases sitting between them. Germline V gene data show CDR1 as DFQATT and CDR2 as SNEGSKA (reference sequence). For the CDR3, the DNA is TGCAGTGGGGCAGGCCGTATCGAGCAGTACTTC. Translated, it gives CSGAGRIEQYF.

The rearrangement links TRBV5-1 to TRBJ1-5; D is unclear. Trimming took 4 bases from V and 7 from J, leaving 15 bases between them. The CDR3 is made up of 14 amino acids. Per germline, CDR1 SGHRS and CDR2 YFSETQ. The DNA of the CDR3 is TGCGCCAGCAGCCCAGGAGAGGGCTACCAGCCCCAGCATTTT. Protein: CASSPGEGYQPQHF.

The V gene is TRBV6-5, the J gene TRBJ1-2; 7 nucleotides match TRBD1. The germline V gene has CDR1 MNHEY and CDR2 SVGAGI. The V segment lost 5 bases and the J segment 8 bases; nucleotides outside the gene matches: 14. CDR3 size: 15 residues. The DNA for the CDR3 is TGTGCCAGCAGTAGACAGACAGGGTATTTTTCGGGCTACACCTTC. This sequence encodes CASSRQTGYFSGYTF.

As to this clone: Its ends do not fully match the called genes, so a read error is possible. The chain recombines TRBV7-7 with TRBJ2-2, with D perhaps assigned TRBD1 or TRBD2 (6 bases each). There are 14 residues in the CDR3. CDR1 SSHAT and CDR2 FNYEAQ come from the germline V gene (reference sequence). The CDR3 sequence: CASSPGGRTGELFF. The CDR3 nucleotides are TGTGCTAGCAGCCCTGGGGGGCGGACCGGGGAGCTGTTTTTT.

This clone was seen a single time. V usage is TRBV7-9 and J usage is TRBJ2-3; D not resolved. The CDR3 length is 12 residues. Looked up from germline, CDR1 is SEHNR and CDR2 is FQNEAQ (reference sequence). V lost 6 bases, J lost 6 bases, and 10 bases lay in between. The DNA for the CDR3 is TGTGCCAGCAGTCGCGCCGTGGATACGCAGTATTTT. Protein sequence: CASSRAVDTQYF.

This clone is a singleton in its sample. The rearrangement links TRBV5-1 to TRBJ1-5; 7 bases match TRBD1. This CDR3 spans 14 amino acids. J gave up 0 bases and V 5 bases, and 2 bases lay outside the gene matches. Germline V lookup: CDR1 SGHRS, CDR2 YFSETQ. CDR3 region: CASRGTDSNQPQHF. The CDR3, as DNA: TGCGCCAGCAGAGGGACAGATAGCAATCAGCCCCAGCATTTT.